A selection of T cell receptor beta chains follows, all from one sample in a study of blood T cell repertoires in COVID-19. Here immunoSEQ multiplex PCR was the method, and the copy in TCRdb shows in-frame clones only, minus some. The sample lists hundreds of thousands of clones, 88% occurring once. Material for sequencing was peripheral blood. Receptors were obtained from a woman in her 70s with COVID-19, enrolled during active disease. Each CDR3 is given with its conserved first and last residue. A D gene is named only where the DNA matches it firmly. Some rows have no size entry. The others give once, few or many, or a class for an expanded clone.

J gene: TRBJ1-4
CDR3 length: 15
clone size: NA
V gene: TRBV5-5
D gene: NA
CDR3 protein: CASSLEGHPNEKLFF
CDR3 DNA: TGTGCCAGCAGCTTGGAGGGACACCCAAATGAAAAACTGTTTTTT

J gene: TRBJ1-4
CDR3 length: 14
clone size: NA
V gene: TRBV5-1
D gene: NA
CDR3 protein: CASSLDSNNEKLFF
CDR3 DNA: TGCGCCAGCAGCTTGGACAGCAATAATGAAAAACTGTTTTTT

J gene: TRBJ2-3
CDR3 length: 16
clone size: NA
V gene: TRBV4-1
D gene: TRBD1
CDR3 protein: CASSPQGGKLADTQYF
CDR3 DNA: TGCGCCAGCAGCCCCCAAGGGGGCAAATTGGCAGATACGCAGTATTTT

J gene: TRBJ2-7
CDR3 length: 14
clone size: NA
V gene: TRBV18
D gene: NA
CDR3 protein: CASSPPGLENEQYF
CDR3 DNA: TGTGCCAGCTCACCACCGGGGCTAGAAAACGAGCAGTACTTC

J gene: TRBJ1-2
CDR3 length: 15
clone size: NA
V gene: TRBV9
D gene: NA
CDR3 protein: CASSVTGTSNYGYTF
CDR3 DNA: TGTGCCAGCAGCGTTACCGGGACATCTAACTATGGCTACACCTTC

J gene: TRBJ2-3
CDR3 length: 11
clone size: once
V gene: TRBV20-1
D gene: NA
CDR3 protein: CSAGAADTQYF
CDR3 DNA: TGCAGTGCGGGAGCCGCAGATACGCAGTATTTT

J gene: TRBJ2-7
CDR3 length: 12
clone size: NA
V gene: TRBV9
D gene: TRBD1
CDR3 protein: CASSGDRGEQYF
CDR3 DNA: TGTGCCAGCAGCGGGGACAGAGGAGAGCAGTACTTC

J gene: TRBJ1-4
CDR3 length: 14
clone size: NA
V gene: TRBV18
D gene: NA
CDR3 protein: CASSPKGGDEKLFF
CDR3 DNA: TGTGCCAGCTCACCGAAAGGGGGGGATGAAAAACTGTTTTTT

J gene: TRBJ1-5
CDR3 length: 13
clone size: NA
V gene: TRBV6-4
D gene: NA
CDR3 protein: CASSLREGQPQHF
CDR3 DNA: TGTGCCAGCAGTCTCAGGGAGGGGCAGCCCCAGCATTTT

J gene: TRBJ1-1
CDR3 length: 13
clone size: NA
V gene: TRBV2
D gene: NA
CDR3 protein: CASSEEAGTEAFF
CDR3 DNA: TGTGCCAGCAGTGAAGAGGCGGGAACTGAAGCTTTCTTT

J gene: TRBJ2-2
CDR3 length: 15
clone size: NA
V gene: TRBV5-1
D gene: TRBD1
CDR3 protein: CASSPGTGLAGELFF
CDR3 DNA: TGCGCCAGCAGCCCGGGGACAGGGTTGGCCGGGGAGCTGTTTTTT

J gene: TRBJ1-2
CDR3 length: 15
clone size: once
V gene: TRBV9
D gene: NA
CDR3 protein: CASSVAPTGKYGYTF
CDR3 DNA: TGTGCCAGCAGCGTAGCTCCCACAGGGAAGTATGGCTACACCTTC

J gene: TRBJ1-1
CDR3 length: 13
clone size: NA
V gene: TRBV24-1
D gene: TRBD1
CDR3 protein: CATKGQGNTEAFF
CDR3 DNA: TGTGCCACCAAGGGACAGGGAAACACTGAAGCTTTCTTT

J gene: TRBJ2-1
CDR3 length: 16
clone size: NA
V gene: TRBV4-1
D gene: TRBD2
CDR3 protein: CASSSRTSGGGDEQFF
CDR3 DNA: TGCGCCAGCAGCTCCCGGACTAGCGGGGGGGGCGATGAGCAGTTCTTC

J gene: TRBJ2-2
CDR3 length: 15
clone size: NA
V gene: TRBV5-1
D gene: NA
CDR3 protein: CASSLATSGSGELFF
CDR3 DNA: TGCGCCAGCAGCTTGGCAACCTCAGGGTCCGGGGAGCTGTTTTTT

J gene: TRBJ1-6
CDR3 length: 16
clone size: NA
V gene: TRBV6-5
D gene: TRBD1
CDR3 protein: CASSSLSGQGNSPLHF
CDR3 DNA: TGTGCCAGCAGTTCCCTCTCGGGACAGGGTAATTCACCCCTCCACTTT

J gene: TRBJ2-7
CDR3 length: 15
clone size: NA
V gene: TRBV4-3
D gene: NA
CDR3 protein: CASSANRGYSYEQYF
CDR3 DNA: TGCGCCAGCTCAGCTAATAGAGGCTACTCCTACGAGCAGTACTTC

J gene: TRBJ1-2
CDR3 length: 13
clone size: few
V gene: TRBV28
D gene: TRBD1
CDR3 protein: CASSLAGTAGYTF
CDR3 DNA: TGTGCCAGCAGTTTAGCCGGGACAGCTGGCTACACCTTC

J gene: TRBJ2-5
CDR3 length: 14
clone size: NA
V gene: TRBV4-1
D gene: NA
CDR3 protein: CASSQVGRRETQYF
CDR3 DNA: TGCGCCAGCAGCCAAGTGGGGCGGAGAGAGACCCAGTACTTC

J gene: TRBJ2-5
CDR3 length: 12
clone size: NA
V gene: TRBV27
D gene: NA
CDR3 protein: CASSPVGETQYF
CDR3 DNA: TGTGCCAGCAGTCCGGTCGGGGAGACCCAGTACTTC

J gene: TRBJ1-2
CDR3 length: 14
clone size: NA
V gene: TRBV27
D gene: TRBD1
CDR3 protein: CASSPLGQLYGYTF
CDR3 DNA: TGTGCCAGCAGTCCGCTGGGACAGCTCTATGGCTACACCTTC

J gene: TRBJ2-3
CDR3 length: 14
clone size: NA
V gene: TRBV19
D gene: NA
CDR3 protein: CASSIAGIMDTQYF
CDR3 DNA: TGTGCCAGTAGTATAGCAGGTATTATGGATACGCAGTATTTT

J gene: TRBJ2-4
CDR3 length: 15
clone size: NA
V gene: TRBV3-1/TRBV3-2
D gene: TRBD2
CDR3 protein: CASSPGTSGGNIQYF
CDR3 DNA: TGTGCCAGCAGCCCCGGGACTAGCGGGGGAAACATTCAGTACTTC

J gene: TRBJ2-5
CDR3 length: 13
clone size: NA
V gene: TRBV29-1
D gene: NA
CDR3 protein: CSVELSGQETQYF
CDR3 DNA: TGCAGCGTTGAACTCTCAGGGCAAGAGACCCAGTACTTC

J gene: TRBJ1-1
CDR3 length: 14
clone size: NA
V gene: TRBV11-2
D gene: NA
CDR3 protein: CASSLGPGNTEAFF
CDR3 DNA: TGTGCCAGCAGCTTAGGTCCGGGTAACACTGAAGCTTTCTTT

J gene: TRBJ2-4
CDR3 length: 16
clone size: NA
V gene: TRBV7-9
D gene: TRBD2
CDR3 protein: CASSLGAGGSKNIQYF
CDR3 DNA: TGTGCCAGCAGCTTAGGGGCGGGGGGCTCCAAAAACATTCAGTACTTC

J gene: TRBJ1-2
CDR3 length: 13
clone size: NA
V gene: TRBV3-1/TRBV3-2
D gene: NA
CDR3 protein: CASSQAPVHGYTF
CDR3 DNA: TGTGCCAGCAGCCAAGCTCCCGTTCATGGCTACACCTTC

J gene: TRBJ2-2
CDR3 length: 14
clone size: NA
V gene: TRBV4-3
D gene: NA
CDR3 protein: CASSQDIRAGELFF
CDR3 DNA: TGCGCCAGCAGCCAAGATATCAGGGCCGGGGAGCTGTTTTTT

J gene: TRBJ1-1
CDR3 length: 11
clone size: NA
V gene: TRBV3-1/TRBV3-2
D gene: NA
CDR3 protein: CASSQAYMAFF
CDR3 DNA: TGTGCCAGCAGCCAAGCTTATATGGCTTTCTTT

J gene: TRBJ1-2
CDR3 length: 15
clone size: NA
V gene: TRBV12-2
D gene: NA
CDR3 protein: CASRSINPGGKGYTF
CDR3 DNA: TGTGCAAGTCGCTCCATAAATCCGGGGGGAAAAGGCTACACCTTC

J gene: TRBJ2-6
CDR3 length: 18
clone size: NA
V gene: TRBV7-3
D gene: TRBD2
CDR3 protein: CASSLIGTSLSGANVLTF
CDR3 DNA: TGTGCCAGCAGCTTAATCGGGACTAGCCTATCTGGGGCCAACGTCCTGACTTTC

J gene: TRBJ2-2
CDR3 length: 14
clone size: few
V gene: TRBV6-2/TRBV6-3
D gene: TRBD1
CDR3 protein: CASSRTGETGELFF
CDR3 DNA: TGTGCCAGCAGTCGGACAGGGGAGACCGGGGAGCTGTTTTTT

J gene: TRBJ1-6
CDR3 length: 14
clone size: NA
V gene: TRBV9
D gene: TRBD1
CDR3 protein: CASSKGQSNSPLHF
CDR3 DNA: TGTGCCAGCAGCAAGGGACAGAGTAATTCACCCCTCCACTTT

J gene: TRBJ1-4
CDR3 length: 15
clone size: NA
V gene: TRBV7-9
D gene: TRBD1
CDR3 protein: CASSPTGGDGEKLFF
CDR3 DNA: TGTGCCAGCAGCCCAACAGGGGGCGATGGTGAAAAACTGTTTTTT

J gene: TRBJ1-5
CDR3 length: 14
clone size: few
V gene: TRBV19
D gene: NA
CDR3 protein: CASTQGGGNQPQHF
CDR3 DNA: TGTGCCAGTACCCAAGGGGGGGGCAATCAGCCCCAGCATTTT

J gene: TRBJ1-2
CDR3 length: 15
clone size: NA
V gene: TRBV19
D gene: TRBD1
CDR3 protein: CASSPTGVKGYGYTF
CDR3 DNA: TGTGCCAGTAGCCCAACAGGGGTTAAAGGCTATGGCTACACCTTC

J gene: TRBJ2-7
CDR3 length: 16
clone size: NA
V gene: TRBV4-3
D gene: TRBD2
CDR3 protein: CASSQDYGGSSYEQYF
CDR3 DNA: TGCGCCAGCAGCCAAGATTACGGGGGGAGCTCCTACGAGCAGTACTTC

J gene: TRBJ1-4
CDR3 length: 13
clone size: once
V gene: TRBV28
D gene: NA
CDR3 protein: CASRLPGQEKLFF
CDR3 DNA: TGTGCCAGCAGGCTCCCGGGTCAGGAAAAACTGTTTTTT

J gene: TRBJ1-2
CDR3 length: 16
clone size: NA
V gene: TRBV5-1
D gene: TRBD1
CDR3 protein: CASSPGSGGADYGYTF
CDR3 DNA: TGCGCCAGCAGCCCCGGGTCAGGGGGCGCCGACTATGGCTACACCTTC

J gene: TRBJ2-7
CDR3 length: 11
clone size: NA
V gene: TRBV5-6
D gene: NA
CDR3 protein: CASSLGAREDF
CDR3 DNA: TGTGCCAGCAGCTTGGGGGCCAGGGAAGACTTC

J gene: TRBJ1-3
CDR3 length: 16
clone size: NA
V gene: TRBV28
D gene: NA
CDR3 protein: CASSFIGGGAGNTIYF
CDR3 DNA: TGTGCCAGCAGTTTTATCGGGGGAGGGGCTGGAAACACCATATATTTT

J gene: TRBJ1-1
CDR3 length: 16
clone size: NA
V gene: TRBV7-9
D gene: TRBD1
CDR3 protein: CASSLEKGGVDTEAFF
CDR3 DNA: TGTGCCAGCAGCTTAGAAAAAGGGGGCGTGGACACTGAAGCTTTCTTT

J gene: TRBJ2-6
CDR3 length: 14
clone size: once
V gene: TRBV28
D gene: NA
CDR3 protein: CASWQGAGANVLTF
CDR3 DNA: TGTGCCAGCTGGCAAGGGGCTGGGGCCAACGTCCTGACTTTC

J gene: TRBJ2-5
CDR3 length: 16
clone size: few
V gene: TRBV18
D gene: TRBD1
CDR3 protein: CASSPERQGAQETQYF
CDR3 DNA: TGTGCCAGCTCACCGGAGAGACAGGGGGCCCAAGAGACCCAGTACTTC

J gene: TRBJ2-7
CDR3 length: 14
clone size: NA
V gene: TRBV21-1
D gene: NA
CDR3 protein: CASRAQGASYEQYF
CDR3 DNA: TGTGCCAGCAGAGCGCAGGGGGCCTCCTACGAGCAGTACTTC

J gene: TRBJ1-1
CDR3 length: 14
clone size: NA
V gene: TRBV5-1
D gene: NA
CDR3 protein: CASSPAPGVAEAFF
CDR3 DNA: TGCGCCAGCAGCCCAGCCCCCGGGGTAGCTGAAGCTTTCTTT

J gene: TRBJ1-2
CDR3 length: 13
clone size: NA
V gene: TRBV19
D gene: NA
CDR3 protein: CASSKSEDYGYTF
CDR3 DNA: TGTGCCAGTAGTAAGAGTGAGGACTATGGCTACACCTTC

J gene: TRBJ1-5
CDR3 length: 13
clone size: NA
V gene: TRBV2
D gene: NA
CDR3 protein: CASSLDRDQPQHF
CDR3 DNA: TGTGCCAGCAGTCTAGACAGAGATCAGCCCCAGCATTTT

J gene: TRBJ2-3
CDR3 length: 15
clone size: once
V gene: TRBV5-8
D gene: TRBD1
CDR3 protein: CASSLPGQYPYTQYF
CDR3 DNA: TGTGCCAGCAGCTTGCCGGGACAGTACCCTTATACGCAGTATTTT

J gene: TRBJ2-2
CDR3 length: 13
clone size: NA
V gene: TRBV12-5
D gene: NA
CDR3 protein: CASGQGGSGELFF
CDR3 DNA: TGTGCTAGTGGACAGGGGGGGTCCGGGGAGCTGTTTTTT